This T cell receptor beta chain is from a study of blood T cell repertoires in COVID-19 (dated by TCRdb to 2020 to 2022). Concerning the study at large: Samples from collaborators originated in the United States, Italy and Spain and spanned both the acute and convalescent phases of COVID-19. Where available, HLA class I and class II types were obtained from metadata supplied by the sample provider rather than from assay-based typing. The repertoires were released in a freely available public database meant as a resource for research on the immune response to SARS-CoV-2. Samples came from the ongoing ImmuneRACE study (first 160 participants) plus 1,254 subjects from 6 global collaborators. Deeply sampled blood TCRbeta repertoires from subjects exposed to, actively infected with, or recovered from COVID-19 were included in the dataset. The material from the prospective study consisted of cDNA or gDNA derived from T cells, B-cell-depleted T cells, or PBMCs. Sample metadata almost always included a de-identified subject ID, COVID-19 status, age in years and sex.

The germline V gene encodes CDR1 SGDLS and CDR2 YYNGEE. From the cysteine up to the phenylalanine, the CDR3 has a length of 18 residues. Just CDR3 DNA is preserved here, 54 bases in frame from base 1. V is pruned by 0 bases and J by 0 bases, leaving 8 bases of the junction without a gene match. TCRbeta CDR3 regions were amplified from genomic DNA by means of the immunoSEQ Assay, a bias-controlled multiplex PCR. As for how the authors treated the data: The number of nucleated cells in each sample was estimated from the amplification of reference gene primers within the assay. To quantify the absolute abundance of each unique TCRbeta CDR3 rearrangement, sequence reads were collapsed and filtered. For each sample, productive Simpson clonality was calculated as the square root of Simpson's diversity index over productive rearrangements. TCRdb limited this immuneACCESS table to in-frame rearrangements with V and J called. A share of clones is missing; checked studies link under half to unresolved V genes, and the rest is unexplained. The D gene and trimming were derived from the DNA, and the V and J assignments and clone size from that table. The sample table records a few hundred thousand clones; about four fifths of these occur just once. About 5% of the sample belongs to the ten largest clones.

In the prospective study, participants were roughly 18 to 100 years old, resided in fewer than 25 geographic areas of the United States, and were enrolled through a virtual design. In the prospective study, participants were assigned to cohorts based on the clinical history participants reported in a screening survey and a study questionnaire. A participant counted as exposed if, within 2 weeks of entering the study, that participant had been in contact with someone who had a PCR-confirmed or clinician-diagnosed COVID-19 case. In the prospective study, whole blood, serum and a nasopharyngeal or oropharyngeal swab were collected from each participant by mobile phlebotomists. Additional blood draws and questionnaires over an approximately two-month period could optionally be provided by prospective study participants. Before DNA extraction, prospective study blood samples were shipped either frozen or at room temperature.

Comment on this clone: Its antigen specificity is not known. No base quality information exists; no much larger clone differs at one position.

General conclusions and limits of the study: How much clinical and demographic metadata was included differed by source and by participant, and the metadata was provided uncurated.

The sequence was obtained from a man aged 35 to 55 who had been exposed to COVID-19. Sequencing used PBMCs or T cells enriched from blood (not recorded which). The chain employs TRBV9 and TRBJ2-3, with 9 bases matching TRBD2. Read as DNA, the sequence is TGTGCCAGCAGCGTAGGACTAGCGGTAACATCTAGCACAGATACGCAGTATTTT. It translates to CASSVGLAVTSSTDTQYF. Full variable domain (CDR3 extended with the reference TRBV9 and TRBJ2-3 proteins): DSGVTQTPKHLITATGQRVTLRCSPRSGDLSVYWYQQSLDQGLQFLIQYYNGEERAKGNILERFSAQQFPDLHSELNLSSLELGDSALYFCASSVGLAVTSSTDTQYFGPGTRLTVL.